One sample yielded the 11 T cell receptor beta chains listed below, sequenced in a study of cytomegalovirus exposure and HLA in healthy donors. PCR primers comprised 60 Vbeta and 13 Jbeta primers. Assay: immunoSEQ multiplex PCR; the TCRdb copy retains only in-frame clones and omits some. This repertoire shows around 190,000 clones, roughly three quarters found once; its top ten account for about 1.5%. Material for sequencing was PBMCs. The receptors derive from a woman between 18 and 30 years old in good health and CMV-seronegative.

The chain has TRBV19 and TRBJ1-6, with 7 bases that match TRBD1. The CDR3 is made up of 14 amino acids. Germline CDR1 and CDR2: LNHDA and SQIVND (reference sequence). Trimming at V came to 6 bases and at J to 7 bases, leaving 6 bases not matched to a gene. The CDR3 DNA follows: TGTGCCAGTAGGCTAGGGACAGAAAATTCACCCCTCCACTTT. Protein: CASRLGTENSPLHF.

The rearrangement uses TRBV9 and TRBJ2-1, with 9 bases lining up with TRBD2. The J segment lost 2 bases and the V segment lost 0 bases, leaving 3 bases of the junction unmatched. Germline V gene lookup returns CDR1 SGDLS and CDR2 YYNGEE. The CDR3 is 16 amino acids. DNA for the CDR3: TGTGCCAGCAGCGTAGGGGCTAGCGGGACCTACAATGAGCAGTTCTTC. This sequence encodes CASSVGASGTYNEQFF.

The V call is TRBV27, the J call TRBJ1-1; 9 bases match TRBD1. The CDR3 runs 14 residues. Unmatched junction bases numbered 4, after V lost 4 bases and J lost 4 bases. Germline CDR1 and CDR2: MNHEY and SMNVEV (reference sequence). In nucleotides, the CDR3 is TGTGCCAGCAGTTCTTTGACAGGGGGCACTGAAGCTTTCTTT. It encodes CASSSLTGGTEAFF.

The chain recombines TRBV29-1 with TRBJ1-6, with no clear D. Germline values: CDR1 SQVTM, CDR2 ANQGSEA. V was trimmed by 0 bases and J by 16 bases, leaving 10 bases between them. This CDR3 comprises 11 residues. DNA for the CDR3: TGCAGCGTTGAAGATCGAGGGAAGCTCCACTTT. Translation: CSVEDRGKLHF.

V and J are TRBV5-1 and TRBJ2-7, with a weak D call TRBD1 (5 bases). With 1 base removed from V and 4 bases from J, the gap between germline ends came to 15 bases. Per the germline V gene, CDR1 is SGHRS and CDR2 is YFSETQ. The CDR3 contains 15 residues. The CDR3 sequence is CASSLSGAGSYEQYF. The CDR3 nucleotides are TGCGCCAGCAGCTTGAGTGGAGCAGGGTCGTACGAGCAGTACTTC.

The chain combines TRBV28 with TRBJ1-1; D ambiguous. The germline V and J ends were trimmed by 8 bases and 0 bases, with 13 bases remaining between them. The CDR3 extends over 14 amino acids. Germline CDR1 and CDR2: MDHEN and SYDVKM. This CDR3 is CASFEHSLNTEAFF. The CDR3 DNA reads TGTGCCAGCTTTGAGCACAGCTTGAACACTGAAGCTTTCTTT.

The chain recombines TRBV5-6 with TRBJ1-5; 7 bases fit TRBD1. There are 15 residues in the CDR3. V shed 0 bases and J 7 bases; nucleotides not matched to a gene: 7. The germline V gene encodes CDR1 SGHDT and CDR2 YYEEEE. The CDR3 spells CASSLGDRVNQPQHF. The CDR3 DNA is TGTGCCAGCAGCTTGGGAGACAGGGTTAACCAGCCCCAGCATTTT.

The chain carries TRBV2 and TRBJ2-7; D might be TRBD1 (7 bases). Trimming took off 7 bases at V and 6 bases at J, with 16 bases between the two ends. CDR1 SNHLY and CDR2 FYNNEI come from the germline V gene. The CDR3 length is 13 residues. Here the CDR3 DNA reads TGTGCCAGCATCAGGGGGGCCCGGGGCGAGCAGTACTTC. It codes for CASIRGARGEQYF.

CDR3 sequence reads: CASSLSPRREQYF. As DNA, the CDR3 is TGTGCCAGCAGCTTAAGTCCTAGGCGCGAGCAGTACTTC. This chain uses TRBV7-3 with TRBJ2-7; D uncertain. V was cut by 1 base and J by 6 bases, with 10 bases left in between. The CDR3 contains 13 residues. CDR1 is SGHTA and CDR2 is FQGTGA in the germline V gene.

The chain recombines TRBV4-1 with TRBJ2-7; 9 bases are a match to TRBD2. Germline-derived CDR1 and CDR2 are MGHRA and YSYEKL. The CDR3 sequence is 14 residues long. Trimming at V came to 6 bases and at J to 2 bases, leaving 5 bases not matched to a gene. DNA for the CDR3: TGCGCCAGCAGAAGGACTAGCGCGACCTACGAGCAGTACTTC. Residues: CASRRTSATYEQYF.

This clone was found once. The chain couples TRBV28 to TRBJ2-1; D remains ambiguous. The CDR3 is 14 amino acids. CDR1 is MDHEN, CDR2 SYDVKM, per germline. V was trimmed by 5 bases and J by 4 bases, leaving 12 bases between them. The CDR3 DNA sequence: TGTGCCAGCAGTCTAACCCAAGCTTACAATGAGCAGTTCTTC. Translating gives CASSLTQAYNEQFF.